This T cell receptor beta chain appears in the sequencing data of a study of T cells after yellow fever vaccination. Study-level points and caveats: Clones from primary vaccination mostly reappeared after the booster (around 96% CD4, roughly 87% CD8). Some clonotypes were seen in both the CD4 and the CD8 compartments. These made up a small share and likely arose from convergent recombination.

In the case of this clonotype: Its antigen is as yet unknown.

The V end lost 5 bases, the J end lost 7 bases, and 9 bases lay between the germline ends. Germline assignment: CDR1 MNHEY and CDR2 SMNVEV (reference sequence). The CDR3 spans 12 residues. In TCRdb, the 5' RACE reads were re-called with MiXCR into one record per CDR3 protein. The table includes 150,000 to 200,000 distinct CDR3 sequences, roughly a tenth detected once. The specimen comprised CD8+ T cells sorted from PBMCs, sampled 45 days after the yellow fever booster vaccination. The V and J genes are TRBV27 and TRBJ2-1; TRBD1 might be the D (5 bases). This sequence originates from a man aged 18 to 29 who received the YFV17D yellow fever vaccine. This CDR3 is CASSPQGNEQFF. CDR3 nucleotide sequence: TGTGCCAGCAGTCCCCAGGGTAATGAGCAGTTCTTC.